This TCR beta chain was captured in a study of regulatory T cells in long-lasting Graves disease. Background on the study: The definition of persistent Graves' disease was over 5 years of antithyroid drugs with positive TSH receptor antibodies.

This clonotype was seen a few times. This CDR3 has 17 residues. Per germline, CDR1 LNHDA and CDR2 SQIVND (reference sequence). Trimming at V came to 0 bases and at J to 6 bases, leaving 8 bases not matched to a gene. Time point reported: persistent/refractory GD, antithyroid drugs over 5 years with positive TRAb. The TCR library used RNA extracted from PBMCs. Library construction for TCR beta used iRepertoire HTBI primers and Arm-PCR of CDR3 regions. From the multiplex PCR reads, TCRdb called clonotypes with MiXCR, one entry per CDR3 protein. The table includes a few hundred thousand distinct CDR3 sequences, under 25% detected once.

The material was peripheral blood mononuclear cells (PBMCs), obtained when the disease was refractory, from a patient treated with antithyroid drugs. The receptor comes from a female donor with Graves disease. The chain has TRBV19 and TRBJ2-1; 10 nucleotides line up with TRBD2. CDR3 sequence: CASSIDSSGRGRNEQFF. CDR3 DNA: TGTGCCAGTAGTATAGATTCTAGCGGGAGAGGCCGCAATGAGCAGTTCTTC.